The rows below give T cell receptor beta chains drawn from one sample of a study of cytomegalovirus exposure and HLA in healthy donors. Using immunoSEQ multiplex PCR, the repertoire was profiled, and TCRdb retains in-frame clones only, with some absent. The sample contains around 92,000 clones, around 85% of which appear only once. The sample taken for sequencing was PBMCs. The receptors were sampled from a girl aged 2-10 years in good health and CMV-seropositive. CDR3s include the opening cysteine and the closing phenylalanine or tryptophan. A D gene is named only where the DNA matches it firmly. Clone size is given for some rows only: seen once, a few or many times, or a class if the clone is expanded.

J: TRBJ2-3
V: TRBV6-1
D: -
size: -
CDR3: CASRESGLLITDTQYF
DNA: TGTGCCAGCAGGGAATCAGGACTCCTCATCACAGATACGCAGTATTTT

J: TRBJ1-2
V: TRBV27
D: -
size: -
CDR3: CASSNSYGYTF
DNA: TGTGCCAGCAGTAACAGTTATGGCTACACCTTC

J: TRBJ1-2
V: TRBV25-1
D: -
size: once
CDR3: CASSEWGDGYTF
DNA: TGTGCCAGCAGTGAGTGGGGAGATGGCTACACCTTC

J: TRBJ2-7
V: TRBV27
D: TRBD1
size: few
CDR3: CASSPIGGINEQYF
DNA: TGTGCCAGCAGCCCGATAGGGGGCATCAACGAGCAGTACTTC

J: TRBJ2-7
V: TRBV19
D: -
size: -
CDR3: CASIDALRDEQYF
DNA: TGTGCCAGTATCGACGCCCTGCGGGACGAGCAGTACTTC

J: TRBJ2-7
V: TRBV6-6
D: TRBD1
size: -
CDR3: CASSPPRDRLYEQYF
DNA: TGTGCCAGCAGTCCCCCCAGGGACAGGCTCTACGAGCAGTACTTC

J: TRBJ2-1
V: TRBV7-2
D: TRBD2
size: -
CDR3: CATLTSGRYEQFF
DNA: TGTGCCACCTTGACTAGCGGGAGATATGAGCAGTTCTTC

J: TRBJ2-7
V: TRBV12-1
D: -
size: -
CDR3: CASSTWRDRSYEQYF
DNA: TGTGCCAGCAGCACATGGCGGGACCGCTCCTACGAGCAGTACTTC

J: TRBJ1-1
V: TRBV30
D: TRBD1
size: -
CDR3: CAWSVPGTGGSNTEAFF
DNA: TGTGCCTGGAGTGTACCAGGGACAGGGGGGTCGAACACTGAAGCTTTCTTT

J: TRBJ2-7
V: TRBV2
D: TRBD2
size: -
CDR3: CASRALGLDSYEQYF
DNA: TGTGCCAGCAGGGCCCTGGGACTAGATTCCTACGAGCAGTACTTC

J: TRBJ2-7
V: TRBV5-1
D: -
size: -
CDR3: CASSSDNSYEQYF
DNA: TGCGCCAGCAGCTCGGACAACTCCTACGAGCAGTACTTC

J: TRBJ1-3
V: TRBV2
D: -
size: -
CDR3: CASKSSGSGNTIYF
DNA: TGTGCCAGCAAGTCTTCAGGGTCTGGAAACACCATATATTTT

J: TRBJ2-7
V: TRBV30
D: TRBD2
size: -
CDR3: CAWSVLAGPYEQYF
DNA: TGTGCCTGGAGTGTCCTAGCGGGGCCTTACGAGCAGTACTTC

J: TRBJ1-2
V: TRBV14
D: TRBD1
size: -
CDR3: CASSLGTGGYGYTF
DNA: TGTGCCAGCAGCCTAGGGACAGGGGGATATGGCTACACCTTC

J: TRBJ1-2
V: TRBV7-9
D: -
size: -
CDR3: CASSRTSGYGYTF
DNA: TGTGCCAGCAGCCGAACCTCAGGGTACGGCTACACCTTC

J: TRBJ1-2
V: TRBV9
D: -
size: -
CDR3: CASSVGGEGIYGYTF
DNA: TGTGCCAGCAGCGTTGGCGGGGAAGGAATATATGGCTACACCTTC

J: TRBJ2-5
V: TRBV7-9
D: TRBD2
size: -
CDR3: CASSPRTSGREGETQYF
DNA: TGTGCCAGCAGCCCCCGGACTAGCGGGAGGGAAGGGGAGACCCAGTACTTC

J: TRBJ2-7
V: TRBV18
D: -
size: -
CDR3: CASSPPSRPLEQYF
DNA: TGTGCCAGCTCACCACCGTCCAGGCCATTGGAGCAGTACTTC

J: TRBJ2-2
V: TRBV6-5
D: -
size: -
CDR3: CASRWTANTGELFF
DNA: TGTGCCAGCAGATGGACAGCCAACACCGGGGAGCTGTTTTTT

J: TRBJ2-1
V: TRBV6-4
D: TRBD2
size: few
CDR3: CASSTIGTSGTYEQFF
DNA: TGTGCCAGCAGTACGATAGGGACTAGCGGGACGTATGAGCAGTTCTTC

J: TRBJ1-2
V: TRBV29-1
D: -
size: -
CDR3: CSDRRAEEIGGYTF
DNA: TGCAGTGACAGGCGGGCGGAGGAGATAGGTGGCTACACCTTC

J: TRBJ1-5
V: TRBV28
D: TRBD1
size: few
CDR3: CASSFAGGDNQPQHF
DNA: TGTGCCAGCAGTTTCGCAGGGGGAGATAATCAGCCCCAGCATTTT

J: TRBJ2-7
V: TRBV27
D: -
size: -
CDR3: CASSFSGTLNYEQYF
DNA: TGTGCCAGCAGTTTTTCAGGGACATTGAACTACGAGCAGTACTTC

J: TRBJ1-1
V: TRBV19
D: TRBD1
size: once
CDR3: CASRIQGASAFF
DNA: TGTGCCAGTAGGATACAGGGGGCATCAGCTTTCTTT

J: TRBJ2-7
V: TRBV27
D: TRBD2
size: -
CDR3: CASSLRVLAGGPAYEQYF
DNA: TGTGCCAGCAGTTTACGAGTTCTAGCGGGAGGTCCCGCCTACGAGCAGTACTTC

J: TRBJ2-1
V: TRBV7-9
D: -
size: -
CDR3: CASSLDYAFDEQFF
DNA: TGTGCCAGCAGTCTCGACTACGCCTTCGATGAGCAGTTCTTC

J: TRBJ2-3
V: TRBV11-3
D: TRBD2
size: -
CDR3: CASSFSGRGTDTQYF
DNA: TGTGCCAGCAGCTTCAGCGGGAGGGGCACAGATACGCAGTATTTT

J: TRBJ2-2
V: TRBV7-2
D: TRBD1
size: -
CDR3: CASSLSPGTGLTGELFF
DNA: TGTGCCAGCAGCTTAAGCCCCGGGACAGGGCTGACCGGGGAGCTGTTTTTT

J: TRBJ2-3
V: TRBV6-5
D: -
size: -
CDR3: CASSYVGGMGDTQYF
DNA: TGTGCCAGCAGTTACGTGGGGGGAATGGGAGATACGCAGTATTTT

J: TRBJ2-7
V: TRBV29-1
D: TRBD1
size: -
CDR3: CSVEEGAGGFYEQYF
DNA: TGCAGCGTTGAAGAGGGGGCAGGGGGCTTCTACGAGCAGTACTTC

J: TRBJ2-2
V: TRBV9
D: TRBD1
size: -
CDR3: CASSANRDRLNTGELFF
DNA: TGTGCCAGCAGCGCAAACCGGGACAGGCTTAACACCGGGGAGCTGTTTTTT

J: TRBJ1-5
V: TRBV18
D: TRBD1
size: -
CDR3: CASSTGGGNQPQHF
DNA: TGTGCCAGCTCGACAGGGGGCGGCAATCAGCCCCAGCATTTT

J: TRBJ1-2
V: TRBV6-6
D: TRBD1
size: -
CDR3: CASSTVGTGYGYTF
DNA: TGTGCCAGCAGTACGGTTGGGACAGGCTATGGCTACACCTTC

J: TRBJ2-1
V: TRBV5-6
D: TRBD1
size: few
CDR3: CASSETGVEQFF
DNA: TGTGCCAGCAGCGAGACAGGGGTTGAGCAGTTCTTC

J: TRBJ1-1
V: TRBV6-6
D: TRBD1
size: -
CDR3: CASRVLGQEPEAFF
DNA: TGTGCCAGCAGAGTTTTGGGACAGGAGCCTGAAGCTTTCTTT